This is a list of T cell receptor beta chains from one sample in a study of cytomegalovirus exposure and HLA in healthy donors. TCRdb keeps only in-frame clones here, not all; method: immunoSEQ multiplex PCR. The data show about 200,000 clones, around 90% seen once. The sample taken for sequencing was PBMCs. These receptors came from a boy aged 2 to 9 in good health and CMV-seronegative. Both conserved end residues are part of each CDR3. The D gene is left open where the match is weak. A clone size is listed for some rows: how often the clone was seen (once, few, many), or a class if it is expanded.

j_call	v_call	clone_size	d_call	cdr3_nt	cdr3_aa
TRBJ2-1	TRBV5-1	-	TRBD2	TGCGCCAGTGCCGGACTAGCGGGGGGAAATGAGCAGTTCTTC	CASAGLAGGNEQFF
TRBJ1-1	TRBV30	-	-	TGTGCCTGGGACCGTCAGGGGTTGTTGAACACTGAAGCTTTCTTT	CAWDRQGLLNTEAFF
TRBJ1-1	TRBV5-4	-	TRBD1	TGTGCCAGCAGCTCTCCGGGACAGTCGAACACTGAAGCTTTCTTT	CASSSPGQSNTEAFF
TRBJ2-3	TRBV5-1	-	TRBD1	TGCGCCAGCAGCTTGGTGGGACAGGGAAGAGGGACAGATACGCAGTATTTT	CASSLVGQGRGTDTQYF
TRBJ2-7	TRBV5-4	-	TRBD2	TGTGCCAGCAGCGGCGTGACTAGCGGCGAGCAATACTTC	CASSGVTSGEQYF
TRBJ1-5	TRBV6-1	-	-	TGTGCCAGCAGTGAAGACAGAGCGGGGCAGCCCCAGCATTTT	CASSEDRAGQPQHF
TRBJ2-5	TRBV7-9	-	-	TGTGCCAGCACCGGCCCGGGGGGCGCGGAAGAGACCCAGTACTTC	CASTGPGGAEETQYF
TRBJ2-3	TRBV2	-	TRBD1	TGTGCCAGCAGTGATGCGGCAGGGGGCGACCTGCGAGATACGCAGTATTTT	CASSDAAGGDLRDTQYF
TRBJ1-3	TRBV30	-	-	TGTGCCTGGGGCGGGAGCTCTGGAAACACCATATATTTT	CAWGGSSGNTIYF
TRBJ2-1	TRBV30	-	TRBD2	TGTGCCTGGGACCTTTTTAGCGGGAGTAACAATGAGCAGTTCTTC	CAWDLFSGSNNEQFF
TRBJ1-2	TRBV18	-	TRBD1	TGTGCCAGCTCACCGACCCGGGACAGAGACTATGGCTACACCTTC	CASSPTRDRDYGYTF
TRBJ1-3	TRBV27	once	-	TGTGCCAGCAGTCTCCTCGGTGGCTCTGGAAACACCATATATTTT	CASSLLGGSGNTIYF
TRBJ1-6	TRBV6-5	-	TRBD1	TGTGCCAGCAGTCCTGACAGGGAAAATTCACCCCTCCACTTT	CASSPDRENSPLHF
TRBJ1-2	TRBV14	-	-	TGTGCCAGCAGCCCCTTTGCGGCAGACTATGGCTACACCTTC	CASSPFAADYGYTF
TRBJ1-1	TRBV27	-	-	TGTGCCAGCACCCCTAGGAGCCCCTACACTGAAGCTTTCTTT	CASTPRSPYTEAFF
TRBJ2-5	TRBV5-4	-	TRBD1	TGTGCCAGCAGCCTACAGGGGGGAGGCGAGACCCAGTACTTC	CASSLQGGGETQYF
TRBJ2-2	TRBV7-3	-	TRBD2	TGTGCCAGCAGCCCCTTAGCGGGAGGGGCCGGGGAGCTGTTTTTT	CASSPLAGGAGELFF
TRBJ2-7	TRBV9	-	-	TGTGCCAGCAGCGTAGGGGACTCCCGCCTGGGGCAGTACTTC	CASSVGDSRLGQYF
TRBJ2-5	TRBV7-7	-	TRBD1	TGTGCCAGCAGCTTGAGACAGGGGGAAGGGGAGACCCAGTACTTC	CASSLRQGEGETQYF
TRBJ2-2	TRBV5-1	-	-	TGCGCCAGCAGCTTGCGCGGGACGGACACCGGGGAGCTGTTTTTT	CASSLRGTDTGELFF
TRBJ1-4	TRBV28	once	-	TGTGCCAGCCTGAGTCCGGTAAAACTGTTTTTT	CASLSPVKLFF
TRBJ2-2	TRBV4-1	-	-	TGCGCCAGCAGCCAAGTCCTAGCTACTTACACCGGGGAGCTGTTTTTT	CASSQVLATYTGELFF
TRBJ2-2	TRBV5-1	-	TRBD2	TGCGCCAGCAGCTTTGACAGCGGGAGTATAACTGGGGAGCTGTTTTTT	CASSFDSGSITGELFF
TRBJ2-7	TRBV13	-	-	TGTGCCAGCAGCTTAATTGGGGGGTTCTCCCTCGGTTCCTACGAGCAGTACTTC	CASSLIGGFSLGSYEQYF
TRBJ1-2	TRBV29-1	once	-	TGCAGCGTTGAGTGGGGAGGGCCGGGCTACACCTTC	CSVEWGGPGYTF
TRBJ1-5	TRBV2	-	TRBD1	TGTGCCAGCAGTGGGGGGACAGGGCTAGTTCAGCCCCAGCATTTT	CASSGGTGLVQPQHF
TRBJ2-7	TRBV12-2	-	-	TGTGCAAGTCGCTTAGGGGGGGACAGGGGGTCCTACGAGCAGTACTTC	CASRLGGDRGSYEQYF
TRBJ2-7	TRBV5-1	-	-	TGCGCCAGCAGCCCTTTGCAGGGGACGTACGAGCAGTACTTC	CASSPLQGTYEQYF
TRBJ2-1	TRBV27	-	-	TGTGCCAGCAGTTTTCATCGGGGGAACAATGAGCAGTTCTTC	CASSFHRGNNEQFF
TRBJ1-1	TRBV6-1	-	TRBD1	TGTGCCAGCGAGACAGGGGGCGGGCTTGTGGCTTTCTTT	CASETGGGLVAFF
TRBJ2-1	TRBV5-6	-	TRBD2	TGTGCCAGCAGCTTGAGCGGGGGGAACGAGCAGTTCTTC	CASSLSGGNEQFF
TRBJ2-3	TRBV28	-	-	TGTGCCAGCAGTCCCTCGGGGGGCGGTAGCACAGATACGCAGTATTTT	CASSPSGGGSTDTQYF
TRBJ2-7	TRBV28	-	-	TGTGCCAGCAGTTTTGGACAACGGGAGCAGTACTTC	CASSFGQREQYF
TRBJ2-7	TRBV6-5	few	TRBD2	TGTGCCAGCAGATCTAGCGGGAGGACCCCCTACGAGCAGTACTTC	CASRSSGRTPYEQYF
TRBJ1-4	TRBV4-1	-	TRBD1	TGCGCCAGCAGCCCGGCGGGACAGGGAGTCGGAAAACTGTTTTTT	CASSPAGQGVGKLFF
TRBJ2-2	TRBV2	-	TRBD2	TGTGCCAGCAGTGGGGGAGTTAGGACTAGCGTGATGTTAGAGAGCACCGGGGAGCTGTTTTTT	CASSGGVRTSVMLESTGELFF
TRBJ1-1	TRBV27	few	-	TGTGCCAGCAGTTTCGGGACAGAAGCTTTCTTT	CASSFGTEAFF
TRBJ2-7	TRBV30	-	TRBD2	TGTGCCTGGAACAACGCTAGGGGGACTAGCGGGCCAGGGGGCTACGAGCAGTACTTC	CAWNNARGTSGPGGYEQYF
TRBJ1-2	TRBV19	-	-	TGTGCCAGTAGTCCGTTCAGTAACTATGGCTACACCTTC	CASSPFSNYGYTF
TRBJ2-7	TRBV19	-	-	TGTGCCAGTAGTATTTACGAGGGTTACGAGCAGTACTTC	CASSIYEGYEQYF
TRBJ2-1	TRBV2	-	TRBD2	TGTGCCAGCAGTGAAGCGCTAGCTAGCGGGATGGATGAGCAGTTCTTC	CASSEALASGMDEQFF
TRBJ1-1	TRBV7-9	-	TRBD1	TGTGCCAGCAGCCGGGACAGTGAAGCTTTCTTT	CASSRDSEAFF
TRBJ2-1	TRBV7-2	-	TRBD2	TGTGCCAGCCAAGAGCGGGGGGACGATGAGCAGTTCTTC	CASQERGDDEQFF
TRBJ2-7	TRBV19	-	TRBD1	TGTGCCAGTAGCCCGGGACAGGGGGCCTACGAGCAGTACTTC	CASSPGQGAYEQYF
TRBJ1-6	TRBV27	few	-	TGTGCCAGCGCCGTTGAAGGGGCCTCCTATAATTCACCCCTCCACTTT	CASAVEGASYNSPLHF
TRBJ2-7	TRBV1	-	-	TGCACCAGCAGCCAAGACGGGCGGGGGGGCTTATACGAGCAGTACTTC	CTSSQDGRGGLYEQYF
TRBJ1-1	TRBV19	few	-	TGTGCCAGTAGTATAAGCCAGAACACTGAAGCTTTCTTT	CASSISQNTEAFF
TRBJ2-1	TRBV7-3	-	TRBD2	TGTGCCAGCAGCTTAACTCGGACTAGCCTCAAAGGCAATGAGCAGTTCTTC	CASSLTRTSLKGNEQFF
TRBJ2-1	TRBV7-3	-	-	TGTGCCAGCAGCTTAGTACAGGGCTCCTACAATGAGCAGTTCTTC	CASSLVQGSYNEQFF
TRBJ2-6	TRBV19	-	TRBD1	TGTGCCAGTAGTCCCCGGACAGGGACTGGGGCCAACGTCCTGACTTTC	CASSPRTGTGANVLTF
TRBJ2-5	TRBV29-1	-	TRBD1	TGCAGCGTGACCGGGACAGGGCAAGAGACCCAGTACTTC	CSVTGTGQETQYF
TRBJ2-5	TRBV30	-	TRBD1	TGTGCCCGAAGCGGTCCGGGACAGGGGGCTAGAGAGACCCAGTACTTC	CARSGPGQGARETQYF
TRBJ1-3	TRBV19	-	TRBD1	TGTGCCAGTAGTACCGGACAGGGTCTTGGAGTCACCATATATTTT	CASSTGQGLGVTIYF
TRBJ2-5	TRBV5-6	-	TRBD1	TGTGCCAGCAGCTTGGGACAGGGGTATCAAGAGACCCAGTACTTC	CASSLGQGYQETQYF
TRBJ1-1	TRBV5-4	-	TRBD1	TGTGCCAGCAGCCCCCGGACAGGGTCGAACACTGAAGCTTTCTTT	CASSPRTGSNTEAFF
TRBJ2-4	TRBV14	-	-	TGTGCCAGCAGCCAAGGTCTATCCAAAAACATTCAGTACTTC	CASSQGLSKNIQYF
TRBJ2-1	TRBV19	-	-	TGTGCCAGTAGTCCGCGGCCCCAGGGCCCCAATGAGCAGTTCTTC	CASSPRPQGPNEQFF